These T cell receptor beta chains were read from a single sample in a study of human T cells and chemical hapten exposure. One entry per CDR3 protein, called by TCRdb with MiXCR from the RACE reads. Of around 330,000 distinct CDR3 sequences in the sample, 5.5% are singletons; the top ten hold about 8.7%. The sequencing used whole blood, collected in connection with sensitization to the hapten diphenylcyclopropenone (DPC). The receptors here all came from a woman younger than 30 with alopecia areata. Some clones in this sample may be carry-over from other donors' samples. Both conserved end residues are part of each CDR3. Fields, in order: V gene, clone size, D gene, J gene, CDR3 protein, CDR3 DNA. The D gene is left open where the match is weak. Clone size is stated in some rows and not others, as once, few, many or a class when expanded.

v_gene: TRBV12-3/TRBV12-4
abundance: many
d_gene: .
j_gene: TRBJ1-6
CDR3aa: CASSPGPYNSPLHF
CDR3nt: TGTGCCAGCAGTCCCGGACCCTATAATTCACCCCTCCACTTT

v_gene: TRBV24-1
abundance: many
d_gene: .
j_gene: TRBJ1-6
CDR3aa: CAHHLVSSYNSPLHF
CDR3nt: TGTGCTCATCATCTCGTCAGCTCCTATAATTCACCCCTCCACTTT

v_gene: TRBV20-1
abundance: few
d_gene: .
j_gene: TRBJ2-3
CDR3aa: CSARYGDTQYF
CDR3nt: TGCAGTGCTAGATATGGAGATACGCAGTATTTT

v_gene: TRBV7-9
abundance: many
d_gene: .
j_gene: TRBJ1-1
CDR3aa: CASSSSDRQLDTEAFF
CDR3nt: TGTGCCAGCAGCTCAAGCGACCGGCAATTGGACACTGAAGCTTTCTTT

v_gene: TRBV7-2
abundance: many
d_gene: .
j_gene: TRBJ1-5
CDR3aa: CASSLVGVSNQPQHF
CDR3nt: TGTGCCAGCAGCTTAGTAGGGGTTAGCAATCAGCCCCAGCATTTT

v_gene: TRBV6-2/TRBV6-3
abundance: .
d_gene: TRBD2
j_gene: TRBJ2-4
CDR3aa: CASSYVGGGGQAKNIQYF
CDR3nt: TGTGCCAGCAGTTACGTTGGCGGGGGGGGTCAAGCCAAAAACATTCAGTACTTC

v_gene: TRBV6-5
abundance: few
d_gene: .
j_gene: TRBJ1-1
CDR3aa: CASSYSIGGRTNTEAFF
CDR3nt: TGTGCCAGCAGTTACTCGATTGGGGGGAGGACAAACACTGAAGCTTTCTTT

v_gene: TRBV5-8
abundance: .
d_gene: .
j_gene: TRBJ1-6
CDR3aa: CASSQGSRNSPLHF
CDR3nt: TGTGCCAGCAGCCAAGGGAGCCGTAATTCACCCCTCCACTTT

v_gene: TRBV12-3/TRBV12-4
abundance: many
d_gene: TRBD1
j_gene: TRBJ1-6
CDR3aa: CASSRTGGDTSPLHF
CDR3nt: TGTGCCAGCAGTAGGACAGGGGGCGATACTTCACCCCTCCACTTT

v_gene: TRBV12-3/TRBV12-4
abundance: many
d_gene: TRBD2
j_gene: TRBJ2-5
CDR3aa: CASSKTSGGGETQYF
CDR3nt: TGTGCCAGCAGTAAAACTAGCGGGGGGGGAGAGACCCAGTACTTC

v_gene: TRBV25-1
abundance: many
d_gene: TRBD2
j_gene: TRBJ2-1
CDR3aa: CASSDPRLAGNNEQFF
CDR3nt: TGTGCCAGCAGTGATCCGAGACTAGCGGGGAACAATGAGCAGTTCTTC

v_gene: TRBV5-5
abundance: .
d_gene: .
j_gene: TRBJ2-1
CDR3aa: CASSLARGSYNEQFF
CDR3nt: TGTGCCAGCAGCTTGGCCCGGGGGTCCTACAATGAGCAGTTCTTC

v_gene: TRBV7-2
abundance: few
d_gene: .
j_gene: TRBJ1-1
CDR3aa: CASSLALWTGEAFF
CDR3nt: TGTGCCAGCAGCTTAGCGCTCTGGACGGGTGAAGCTTTCTTT

v_gene: TRBV15
abundance: many
d_gene: .
j_gene: TRBJ1-5
CDR3aa: CATSGGSAGHDQPQHF
CDR3nt: TGTGCCACCAGCGGCGGGAGTGCGGGACATGATCAGCCCCAGCATTTT

v_gene: TRBV6-6
abundance: many
d_gene: TRBD1
j_gene: TRBJ2-7
CDR3aa: CASSPQRQGQQYF
CDR3nt: TGTGCCAGCAGCCCCCAACGACAGGGTCAGCAGTACTTC

v_gene: TRBV20-1
abundance: many
d_gene: .
j_gene: TRBJ2-1
CDR3aa: CSARDGLRGEQFF
CDR3nt: TGCAGTGCTAGAGACGGACTAAGGGGTGAGCAGTTCTTC

v_gene: TRBV28
abundance: few
d_gene: .
j_gene: TRBJ1-2
CDR3aa: CASTEARFVLYGYTF
CDR3nt: TGTGCCAGCACAGAGGCTCGGTTTGTTTTGTATGGCTACACCTTC

v_gene: TRBV7-2
abundance: few
d_gene: .
j_gene: TRBJ2-3
CDR3aa: CASSLAPAANTQYF
CDR3nt: TGTGCCAGCAGCTTAGCCCCCGCCGCGAATACGCAGTATTTT

v_gene: TRBV6-1
abundance: few
d_gene: .
j_gene: TRBJ2-3
CDR3aa: CASSAARDSDTQYF
CDR3nt: TGTGCCAGCAGTGCCGCTAGGGACTCAGATACGCAGTATTTT

v_gene: TRBV6-5
abundance: few
d_gene: .
j_gene: TRBJ2-7
CDR3aa: CASSAQVYPSYEQYF
CDR3nt: TGTGCCAGCAGCGCACAGGTCTATCCTTCCTACGAGCAGTACTTC

v_gene: TRBV3-1
abundance: many
d_gene: TRBD2
j_gene: TRBJ2-3
CDR3aa: CASSPLAGALTDTQYF
CDR3nt: TGTGCCAGCAGCCCCCTAGCGGGGGCCCTCACAGATACGCAGTATTTT

v_gene: TRBV7-2
abundance: many
d_gene: .
j_gene: TRBJ2-1
CDR3aa: CASSLNSGGRDEQFF
CDR3nt: TGTGCCAGCAGCTTAAATTCCGGGGGGCGGGATGAGCAGTTCTTC

v_gene: TRBV20-1
abundance: few
d_gene: .
j_gene: TRBJ1-1
CDR3aa: CSAREGRGTTEAFF
CDR3nt: TGCAGTGCTAGGGAAGGGCGAGGAACCACTGAAGCTTTCTTT

v_gene: TRBV9
abundance: .
d_gene: .
j_gene: TRBJ2-1
CDR3aa: CASSVAGAESYNEQFF
CDR3nt: TGTGCCAGCAGCGTAGCGGGTGCCGAGTCCTACAATGAGCAGTTCTTC

v_gene: TRBV12-3/TRBV12-4
abundance: many
d_gene: TRBD2
j_gene: TRBJ2-3
CDR3aa: CASRKLAGGTDTQYF
CDR3nt: TGTGCCAGCAGAAAACTAGCGGGGGGAACAGATACGCAGTATTTT

v_gene: TRBV15
abundance: few
d_gene: TRBD1
j_gene: TRBJ2-7
CDR3aa: CATSEEGQHLYEQYF
CDR3nt: TGTGCCACCAGCGAAGAGGGACAGCACCTCTACGAGCAGTACTTC

v_gene: TRBV18
abundance: few
d_gene: .
j_gene: TRBJ1-3
CDR3aa: CASSPRTKGNTIYF
CDR3nt: TGTGCCAGCTCACCACGGACCAAGGGAAACACCATATATTTT

v_gene: TRBV28
abundance: .
d_gene: .
j_gene: TRBJ1-5
CDR3aa: CASRNEGGGNQPQHF
CDR3nt: TGTGCCAGCAGGAACGAGGGGGGGGGCAATCAGCCCCAGCATTTT

v_gene: TRBV10-3
abundance: few
d_gene: .
j_gene: TRBJ2-2
CDR3aa: CATTGTVNTGELFF
CDR3nt: TGTGCCACCACCGGGACGGTGAACACCGGGGAGCTGTTTTTT

v_gene: TRBV29-1
abundance: many
d_gene: TRBD2
j_gene: TRBJ2-3
CDR3aa: CSVTGLAGKADTQYF
CDR3nt: TGCAGCGTGACCGGACTAGCGGGGAAGGCAGATACGCAGTATTTT

v_gene: TRBV6-5
abundance: many
d_gene: .
j_gene: TRBJ2-7
CDR3aa: CASGPLGPGSHEQYF
CDR3nt: TGTGCCAGCGGTCCCCTCGGGCCCGGGTCCCACGAGCAGTACTTC

v_gene: TRBV13
abundance: few
d_gene: TRBD1
j_gene: TRBJ1-4
CDR3aa: CASSSRQGRSEKLFF
CDR3nt: TGTGCCAGCAGCTCCCGACAGGGGAGGAGTGAAAAACTGTTTTTT

v_gene: TRBV6-5
abundance: many
d_gene: .
j_gene: TRBJ1-4
CDR3aa: CASSYNTGNEKLFF
CDR3nt: TGTGCCAGCAGTTACAATACCGGCAATGAAAAACTGTTTTTT

v_gene: TRBV4-3
abundance: many
d_gene: .
j_gene: TRBJ1-5
CDR3aa: CASSQDSMVGRSNQPQHF
CDR3nt: TGCGCCAGCAGCCAAGATAGTATGGTTGGACGTAGCAATCAGCCCCAGCATTTT

v_gene: TRBV7-6
abundance: many
d_gene: TRBD2
j_gene: TRBJ2-3
CDR3aa: CASSLEAGDAVDTQYF
CDR3nt: TGTGCCAGCAGCTTGGAAGCGGGGGATGCAGTTGATACGCAGTATTTT

v_gene: TRBV5-4
abundance: .
d_gene: .
j_gene: TRBJ2-3
CDR3aa: CASTQRGGGWTDTQYF
CDR3nt: TGTGCCAGCACCCAGAGGGGGGGTGGTTGGACAGATACGCAGTATTTT

v_gene: TRBV7-6
abundance: .
d_gene: TRBD1
j_gene: TRBJ2-1
CDR3aa: CASSPHGTGTSYNEQFF
CDR3nt: TGTGCCAGCAGCCCCCACGGGACAGGGACCTCCTACAATGAGCAGTTCTTC

v_gene: TRBV29-1
abundance: many
d_gene: .
j_gene: TRBJ1-3
CDR3aa: CSVAGTGNTIYF
CDR3nt: TGCAGCGTTGCAGGGACAGGAAACACCATATATTTT

v_gene: TRBV9
abundance: many
d_gene: .
j_gene: TRBJ1-5
CDR3aa: CASSVSDRWPQHF
CDR3nt: TGTGCCAGCAGCGTAAGTGATCGGTGGCCCCAGCATTTT

v_gene: TRBV3-1
abundance: .
d_gene: .
j_gene: TRBJ2-7
CDR3aa: CASSPRIHRSYEQYF
CDR3nt: TGTGCCAGCAGCCCTCGCATCCACAGATCCTACGAGCAGTACTTC

v_gene: TRBV6-6
abundance: .
d_gene: TRBD2
j_gene: TRBJ2-5
CDR3aa: CASSYSDRTSVETQYF
CDR3nt: TGTGCCAGCAGTTACTCCGATCGGACTAGCGTGGAGACCCAGTACTTC

v_gene: TRBV4-2
abundance: many
d_gene: TRBD1
j_gene: TRBJ1-1
CDR3aa: CASSRGQGENTEAFF
CDR3nt: TGTGCCAGCAGCCGCGGACAGGGCGAAAACACTGAAGCTTTCTTT

v_gene: TRBV29-1
abundance: many
d_gene: .
j_gene: TRBJ2-2
CDR3aa: CSVGQGPTNTGELFF
CDR3nt: TGCAGCGTTGGGCAGGGCCCAACTAACACCGGGGAGCTGTTTTTT

v_gene: TRBV7-9
abundance: many
d_gene: .
j_gene: TRBJ1-1
CDR3aa: CASRSRENTEAFF
CDR3nt: TGTGCCAGCAGGTCCAGAGAGAACACTGAAGCTTTCTTT

v_gene: TRBV5-1
abundance: many
d_gene: .
j_gene: TRBJ1-6
CDR3aa: CASSFLRGYNSPLHF
CDR3nt: TGCGCCAGCAGCTTTTTACGAGGGTATAACTCACCCCTCCACTTT